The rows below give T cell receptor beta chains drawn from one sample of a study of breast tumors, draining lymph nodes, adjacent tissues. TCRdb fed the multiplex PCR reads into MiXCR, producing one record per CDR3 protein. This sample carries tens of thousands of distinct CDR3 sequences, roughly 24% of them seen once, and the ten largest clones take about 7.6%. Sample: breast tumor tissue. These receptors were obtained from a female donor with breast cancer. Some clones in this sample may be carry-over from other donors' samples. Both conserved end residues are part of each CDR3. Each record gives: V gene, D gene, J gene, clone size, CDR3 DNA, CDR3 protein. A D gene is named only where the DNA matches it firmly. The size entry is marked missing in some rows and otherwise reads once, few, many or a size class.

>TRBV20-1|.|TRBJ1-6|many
TGCAGTGCCACGGTCACTCCAGGGGAATCTTCACCCCTCCACTTT
CSATVTPGESSPLHF
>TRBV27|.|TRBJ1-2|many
TGTGCCACCCGTCCCAATGGGGGGCTCGACTATGGCTACACCTTC
CATRPNGGLDYGYTF
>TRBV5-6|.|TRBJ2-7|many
TGTGCCAGCAGCGGGGGGACAGACCCACGCTACGAGCAGTACTTC
CASSGGTDPRYEQYF
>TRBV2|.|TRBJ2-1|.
TGTGCCAGCAGTAGGACCGGTTACAATGAGCAGTTCTTC
CASSRTGYNEQFF
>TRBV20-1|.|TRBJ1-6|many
TGCAGTGCTAGAGGAGGAGGTTTTCGTAATTCACCCCTCCACTTT
CSARGGGFRNSPLHF
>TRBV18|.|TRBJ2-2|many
TGTGCCAGCTCATTTACCGGGACGGTAAACACCGGGGAGCTGTTTTTT
CASSFTGTVNTGELFF
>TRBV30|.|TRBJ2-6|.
TGTGCCTGGAGTGTCCCCGGGGCCTCTGGGGCCAACGTCCTGACTTTC
CAWSVPGASGANVLTF
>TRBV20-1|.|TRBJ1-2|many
TGCAGCAACGCGGGGATTAGCTATGGCTACACCTTC
CSNAGISYGYTF
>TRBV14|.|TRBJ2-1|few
TGTGCCAGCAGCCAAGGTGGTGGTAGCGGAACTTACAATGAGCAGTTCTTC
CASSQGGGSGTYNEQFF
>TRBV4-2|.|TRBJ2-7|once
TGTGCCAGCAGCACCCATACCCACTCCTACCAGCAGTACTTC
CASSTHTHSYQQYF
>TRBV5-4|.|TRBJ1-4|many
TGTGCCAGCAGCTTAGGTGGGGGGGGGAATGAAAAACTGTTTTTT
CASSLGGGGNEKLFF
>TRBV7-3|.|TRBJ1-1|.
TGTGCCAGCAGCTTTTACGGAAACACTGAAGCTTTCTTT
CASSFYGNTEAFF
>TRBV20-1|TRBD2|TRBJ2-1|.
TGCAGTGCTAGACCCATAGCGGGAGTGGGTGAGCAGTTCTTC
CSARPIAGVGEQFF
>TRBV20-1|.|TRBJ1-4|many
TGCAGTGCTAGAGATTGGGAAAGGGGAAATGAAAAACTGTTTTTT
CSARDWERGNEKLFF
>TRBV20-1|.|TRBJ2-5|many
TGCAGTGCCACCCTCGGGGCAGAGACCCAGTACTTC
CSATLGAETQYF
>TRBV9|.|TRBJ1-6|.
TGTGCCAGCAGCCCCGCTAATTCACCCCTCCACTTT
CASSPANSPLHF
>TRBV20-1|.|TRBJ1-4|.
TGCAGTGCGAGCACCTCAGATGGGGATGAAAAACTGGTTTTT
CSASTSDGDEKLVF
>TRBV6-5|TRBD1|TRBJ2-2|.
TGTGCCACCTGGGACAGGGGGCATGGCGGGGAGCTGTTTTTT
CATWDRGHGGELFF
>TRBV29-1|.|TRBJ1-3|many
TGCAGCGTTGGATCAGGTTCTGGAAACACCATATATTTT
CSVGSGSGNTIYF
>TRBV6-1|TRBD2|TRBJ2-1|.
TGTGCCAGCAGGTCTAGCGGGTCCTACAATGAGCAGTTCTTC
CASRSSGSYNEQFF
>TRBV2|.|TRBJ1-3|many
TGTGCCAGCAGTTCTTTTTCGGGGATGGGAAACACCATATATTTT
CASSSFSGMGNTIYF
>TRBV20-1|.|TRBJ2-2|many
TGCAGTGCTGGGAGCCAGACGAACACCGGGGAGCTGTTTTTT
CSAGSQTNTGELFF
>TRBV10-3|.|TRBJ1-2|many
TGTGCCATCAGTGCTAGGGGGGGCTATGGCTACACCTTC
CAISARGGYGYTF
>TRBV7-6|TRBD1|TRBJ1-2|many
TGTGCCAGCAGCGAGGGACAGAGCTATGGCTACACCTTC
CASSEGQSYGYTF
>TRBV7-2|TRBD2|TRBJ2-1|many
TGTGCCAGCAGCTTAGTAGGACTAGCGGGGGGCCCCCACAATGAGCAGTTCTTC
CASSLVGLAGGPHNEQFF
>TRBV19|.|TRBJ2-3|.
TGTGCCAGTAGTACCGGACTAGGGGGACGCACAGATACGCAGTATTTT
CASSTGLGGRTDTQYF
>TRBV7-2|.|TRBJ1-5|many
TGTGCCAGCAGCTTATTAGGTCAGCCCCAGCATTTT
CASSLLGQPQHF
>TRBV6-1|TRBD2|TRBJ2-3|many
TGTGCCAGCAGTGGGGGGATCTTTAGCGGGAGGGCTTCAGATACGCAGTATTTT
CASSGGIFSGRASDTQYF
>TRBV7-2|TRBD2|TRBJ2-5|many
TGTGCCAGCAGCTTTAGCGGGCAAGAGACCCAGTACTTC
CASSFSGQETQYF
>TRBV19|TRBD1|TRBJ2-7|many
TGTGCCAGTAGTATCGACAGGGCAGACGAGCAGTACTTC
CASSIDRADEQYF
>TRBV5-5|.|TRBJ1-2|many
TGTGCCAGCACCCTCGGCCCCGACCATAATGGCTACACCTTC
CASTLGPDHNGYTF
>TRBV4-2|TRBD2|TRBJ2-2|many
TGTGCCAGCAGCCAAGATTATATATACGCGGCTAGCGGGAAATACGGGGAGCTGTTTTTT
CASSQDYIYAASGKYGELFF
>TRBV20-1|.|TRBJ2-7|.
TGCAGTGCTAGGTTTTCAGGTCTTTTATACGAGCAGTACTTC
CSARFSGLLYEQYF
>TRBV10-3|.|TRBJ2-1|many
TGTGCCATCAGTGATTCGGGGAAAACCTACAATGAGCAGTTCTTC
CAISDSGKTYNEQFF
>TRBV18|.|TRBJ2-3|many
TGTGCCAGCTCACCCACAGATACGCAGTATTTT
CASSPTDTQYF
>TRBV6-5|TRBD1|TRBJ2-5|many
TGTGCCAGCAGACTCCGCAACAGGGGTATTGGGCAAGAGACCCAGTACTTC
CASRLRNRGIGQETQYF